This TCR beta chain is drawn from a study of shared clonotypes between healthy human individuals. Study-level results: Only blood was sampled; tissue repertoires likely differ.

For genomic DNA, unsorted samples relied on about 90 million PBMCs. Among the unsorted PBMC samples, replicate PCRs used around 300 ng DNA, 30,000 to 35,000 T cell genomes. Measured with immunoSEQ multiplex PCR; TCRdb has only the in-frame clones, and not every one. This repertoire shows 400,000 to 500,000 clones, 76% found once; its top ten account for 10% to 15%. Trimming cost V 0 bases and J 0 bases; bases outside gene matches: 2. CDR1 and CDR2 (germline): SEHNR, FQNEAQ (reference sequence). The CDR3 extends over 16 amino acids. Concerning this clone: What it binds is not known.

The material sequenced was PBMCs. J is TRBJ2-3 and V is TRBV7-9; 8 positions match TRBD1. The TCR comes from a woman between 35 and 50 years old in good health. Some clones in this sample may be carry-over from other donors' samples. CDR3: CASSLARTGSTDTQYF. CDR3 DNA: TGTGCCAGCAGCTTAGCCCGGACAGGGAGCACAGATACGCAGTATTTT.